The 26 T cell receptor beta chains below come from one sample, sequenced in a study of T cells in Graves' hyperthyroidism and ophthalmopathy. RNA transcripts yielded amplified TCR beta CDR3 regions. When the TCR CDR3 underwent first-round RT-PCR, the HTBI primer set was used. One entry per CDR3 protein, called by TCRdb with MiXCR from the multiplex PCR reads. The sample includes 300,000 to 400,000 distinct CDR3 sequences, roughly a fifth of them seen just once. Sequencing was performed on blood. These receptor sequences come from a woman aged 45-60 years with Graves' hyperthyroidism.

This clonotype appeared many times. CDR3 sequence: CASSFFLLGRGDLYEQYF. CDR3 DNA sequence: TGTGCCAGCAGTTTTTTTCTCCTGGGGAGGGGGGACTTATACGAGCAGTACTTC. V usage is TRBV28 and J usage is TRBJ2-7; D possibly corresponds to TRBD2 (7 bases). The V gene lost 3 bases and the J gene lost 4 bases, with 25 bases spanning the gap. Germline CDR1 is MDHEN and CDR2 is SYDVKM. This CDR3 comprises 18 residues.

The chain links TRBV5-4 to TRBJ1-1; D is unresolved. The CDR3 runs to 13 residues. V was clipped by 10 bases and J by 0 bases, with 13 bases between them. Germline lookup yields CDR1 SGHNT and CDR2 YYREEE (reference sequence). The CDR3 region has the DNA TGTGCCGGACGACGGACCCTGAACACTGAAGCTTTCTTT. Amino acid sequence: CAGRRTLNTEAFF.

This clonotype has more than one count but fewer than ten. The CDR3 DNA reads as TGTGCCAGCAGCCATGCCGGGACAGGGATAGGTGGCTACACCTTC. Translation: CASSHAGTGIGGYTF. This chain joins TRBV3-1 and TRBJ1-2, with 9 bases identical to TRBD1. Per germline, CDR1 LGHDT and CDR2 YNNKEL (reference sequence). The CDR3 extends over 15 amino acids. After removal of 3 bases from V and 7 bases from J, the junction contained 9 bases not matched to a gene.

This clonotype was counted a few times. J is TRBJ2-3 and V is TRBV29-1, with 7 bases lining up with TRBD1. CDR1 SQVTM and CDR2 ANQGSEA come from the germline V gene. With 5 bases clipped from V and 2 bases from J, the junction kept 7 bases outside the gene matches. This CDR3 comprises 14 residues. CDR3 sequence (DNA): TGCAGCGTTTCATCCAGGGGGTCCACAGATACGCAGTATTTT. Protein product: CSVSSRGSTDTQYF.

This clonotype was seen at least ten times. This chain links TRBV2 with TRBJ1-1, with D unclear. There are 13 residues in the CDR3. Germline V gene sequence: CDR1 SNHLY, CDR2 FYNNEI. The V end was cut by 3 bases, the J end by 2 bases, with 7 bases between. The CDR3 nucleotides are TGTGCCAGCAGTGATGTTCGCAACACTGAAGCTTTCTTT. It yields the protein CASSDVRNTEAFF.

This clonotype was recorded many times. CDR3 DNA: TGTGCCAGCAGTTCCGCAGGGCAGGGCAATAATTCACCCCTCCACTTT. As protein: CASSSAGQGNNSPLHF. This chain joins TRBV12-3 or TRBV12-4 and TRBJ1-6; possible D gene TRBD1, 5 bases. V lost 4 bases to trimming and J lost 5 bases, with 15 bases between them. The CDR3 extends over 16 amino acids.

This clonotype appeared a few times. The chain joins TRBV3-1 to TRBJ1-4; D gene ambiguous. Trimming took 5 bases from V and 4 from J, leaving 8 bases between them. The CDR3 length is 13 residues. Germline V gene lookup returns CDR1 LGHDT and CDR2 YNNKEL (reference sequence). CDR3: CASSALVNEKLFF. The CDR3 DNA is TGTGCCAGCAGCGCCTTGGTTAATGAAAAACTGTTTTTT.

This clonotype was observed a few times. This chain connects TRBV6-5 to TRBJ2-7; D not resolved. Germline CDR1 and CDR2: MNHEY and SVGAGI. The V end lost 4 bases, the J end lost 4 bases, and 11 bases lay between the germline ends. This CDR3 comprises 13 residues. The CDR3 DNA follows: TGTGCCAGCAGTTTATCCCAGCAATACGAGCAGTACTTC. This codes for CASSLSQQYEQYF.

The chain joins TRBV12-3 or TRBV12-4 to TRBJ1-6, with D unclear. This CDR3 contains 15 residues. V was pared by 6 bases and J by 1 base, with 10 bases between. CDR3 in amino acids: CASSRRRSYNSPLHF. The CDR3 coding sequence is TGTGCCAGCAGCCGGAGGAGGTCCTATAATTCACCCCTCCACTTT.

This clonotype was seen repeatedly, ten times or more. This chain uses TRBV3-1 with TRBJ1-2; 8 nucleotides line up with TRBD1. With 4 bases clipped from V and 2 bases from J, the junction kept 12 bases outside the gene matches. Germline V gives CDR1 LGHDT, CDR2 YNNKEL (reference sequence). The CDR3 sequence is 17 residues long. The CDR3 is CASSRMDRAHLNYGYTF. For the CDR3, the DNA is TGTGCCAGCAGCCGGATGGACAGGGCCCACTTGAACTATGGCTACACCTTC. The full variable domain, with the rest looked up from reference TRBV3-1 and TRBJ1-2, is DTAVSQTPKYLVTQMGNDKSIKCEQNLGHDTMYWYKQDSKKFLKIMFSYNNKELIINETVPNRFSPKSPDKAHLNLHINSLELGDSAVYFCASSRMDRAHLNYGYTFGSGTRLTVV.

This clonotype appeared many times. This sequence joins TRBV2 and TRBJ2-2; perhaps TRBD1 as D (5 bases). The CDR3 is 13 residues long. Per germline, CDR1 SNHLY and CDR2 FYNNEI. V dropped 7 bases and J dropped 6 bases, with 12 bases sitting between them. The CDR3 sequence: CASIFKGAGELFF. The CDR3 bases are TGTGCCAGCATTTTCAAAGGGGCCGGGGAGCTGTTTTTT. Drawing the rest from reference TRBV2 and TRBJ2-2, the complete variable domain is EPEVTQTPSHQVTQMGQEVILRCVPISNHLYFYWYRQILGQKVEFLVSFYNNEISEKSEIFDDQFSVERPDGSNFTLKIRSTKLEDSAMYFCASIFKGAGELFFGEGSRLTVL.

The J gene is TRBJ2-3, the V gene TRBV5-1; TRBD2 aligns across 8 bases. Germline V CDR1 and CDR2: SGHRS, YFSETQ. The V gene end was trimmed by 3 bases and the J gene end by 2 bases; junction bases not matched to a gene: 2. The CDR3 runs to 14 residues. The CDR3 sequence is CASSSRGDTDTQYF. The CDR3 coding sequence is TGCGCCAGCAGCTCGCGGGGGGACACAGATACGCAGTATTTT.

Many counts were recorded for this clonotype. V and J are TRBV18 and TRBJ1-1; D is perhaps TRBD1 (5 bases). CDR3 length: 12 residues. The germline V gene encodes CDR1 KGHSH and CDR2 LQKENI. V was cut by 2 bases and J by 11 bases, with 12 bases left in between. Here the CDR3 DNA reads TGTGCCAGCTCACCAGGGACCGGGAATGCTTTCTTT. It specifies CASSPGTGNAFF.

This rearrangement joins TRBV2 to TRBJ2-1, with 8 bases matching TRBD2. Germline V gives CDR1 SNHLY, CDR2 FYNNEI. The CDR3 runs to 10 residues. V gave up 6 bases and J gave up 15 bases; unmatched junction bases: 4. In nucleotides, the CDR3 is TGTGCCAGCAGATTAGCGGGGCCGTTCTTC. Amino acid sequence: CASRLAGPFF. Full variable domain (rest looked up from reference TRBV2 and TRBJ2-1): EPEVTQTPSHQVTQMGQEVILRCVPISNHLYFYWYRQILGQKVEFLVSFYNNEISEKSEIFDDQFSVERPDGSNFTLKIRSTKLEDSAMYFCASRLAGPFFGPGTRLTVL.

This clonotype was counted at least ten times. The DNA of the CDR3 is TGCAGTGCTAGGGACTCTTCGATGTACGAGCAGTACTTC. It encodes CSARDSSMYEQYF. The chain is built from TRBV20-1 and TRBJ2-7, with D possibly TRBD2 on 5 matching bases. With 3 bases removed from V and 4 bases from J, the gap between germline ends came to 13 bases. Germline V gives CDR1 DFQATT, CDR2 SNEGSKA (reference sequence). The CDR3 contains 13 residues.

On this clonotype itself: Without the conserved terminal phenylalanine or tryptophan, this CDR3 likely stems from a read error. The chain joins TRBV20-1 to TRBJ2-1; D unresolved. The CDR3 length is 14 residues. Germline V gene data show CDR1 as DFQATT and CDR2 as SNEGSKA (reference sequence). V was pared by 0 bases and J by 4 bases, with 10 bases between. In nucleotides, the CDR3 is TGCAGTGCTAGAGATCAAAACTATTACAATGAGCAGTTCCTC. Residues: CSARDQNYYNEQFL.

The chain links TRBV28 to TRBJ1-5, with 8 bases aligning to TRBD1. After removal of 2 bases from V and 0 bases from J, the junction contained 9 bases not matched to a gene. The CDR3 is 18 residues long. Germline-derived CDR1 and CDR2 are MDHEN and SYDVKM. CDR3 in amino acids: CASSLPVAGGISNQPQHF. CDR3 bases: TGTGCCAGCAGTTTACCCGTAGCAGGGGGCATTAGCAATCAGCCCCAGCATTTT.

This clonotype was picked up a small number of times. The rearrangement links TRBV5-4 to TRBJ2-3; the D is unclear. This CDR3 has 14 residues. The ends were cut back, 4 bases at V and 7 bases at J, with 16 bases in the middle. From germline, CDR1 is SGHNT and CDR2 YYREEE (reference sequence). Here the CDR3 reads CASSHRTSRNTQYF. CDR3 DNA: TGTGCCAGCAGCCATAGGACGTCTCGGAATACGCAGTATTTT.

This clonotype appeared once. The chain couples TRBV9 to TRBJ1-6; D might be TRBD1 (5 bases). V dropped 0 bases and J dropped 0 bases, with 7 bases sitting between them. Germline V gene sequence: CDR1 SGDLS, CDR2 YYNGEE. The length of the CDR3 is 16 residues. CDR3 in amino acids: CASSVGQSSYNSPLHF. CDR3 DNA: TGTGCCAGCAGCGTAGGACAGAGCTCCTATAATTCACCCCTCCACTTT.

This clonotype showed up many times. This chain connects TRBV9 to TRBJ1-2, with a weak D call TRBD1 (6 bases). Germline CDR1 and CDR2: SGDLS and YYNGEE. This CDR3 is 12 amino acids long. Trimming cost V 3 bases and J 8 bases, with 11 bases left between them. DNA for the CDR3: TGTGCCAGCAGCGAGACAGGTGGCGGCTACACCTTC. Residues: CASSETGGGYTF.

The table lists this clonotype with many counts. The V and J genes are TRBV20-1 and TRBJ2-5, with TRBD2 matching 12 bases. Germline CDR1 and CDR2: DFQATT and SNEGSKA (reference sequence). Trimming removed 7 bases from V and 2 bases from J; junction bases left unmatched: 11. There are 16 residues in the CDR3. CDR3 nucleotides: TGCAGTGGTATCAAACTAGCGGGAGGAGGGCAAGAGACCCAGTACTTC. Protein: CSGIKLAGGGQETQYF.

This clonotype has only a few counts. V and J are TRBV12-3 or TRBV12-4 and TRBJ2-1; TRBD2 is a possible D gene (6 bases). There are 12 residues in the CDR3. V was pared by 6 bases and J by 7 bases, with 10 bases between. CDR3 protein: CASRGGSNEQFF. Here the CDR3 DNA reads TGTGCCAGCAGGGGGGGATCTAATGAGCAGTTCTTC.

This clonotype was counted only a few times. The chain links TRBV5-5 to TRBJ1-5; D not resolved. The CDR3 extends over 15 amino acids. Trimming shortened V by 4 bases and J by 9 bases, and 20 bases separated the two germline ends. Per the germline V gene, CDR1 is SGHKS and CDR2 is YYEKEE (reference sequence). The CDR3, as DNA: TGTGCCAGCAGCCCGTCGGGAGGTGACGGGAGGCCCCAGCATTTT. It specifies CASSPSGGDGRPQHF.

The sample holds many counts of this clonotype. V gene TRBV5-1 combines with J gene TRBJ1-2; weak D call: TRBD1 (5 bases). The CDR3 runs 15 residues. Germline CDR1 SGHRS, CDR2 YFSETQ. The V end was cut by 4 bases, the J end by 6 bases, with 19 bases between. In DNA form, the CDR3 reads TGCGCCAGCAGCCTTACCGCAGGGCTTGAAAATGGCTACACCTTC. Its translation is CASSLTAGLENGYTF.

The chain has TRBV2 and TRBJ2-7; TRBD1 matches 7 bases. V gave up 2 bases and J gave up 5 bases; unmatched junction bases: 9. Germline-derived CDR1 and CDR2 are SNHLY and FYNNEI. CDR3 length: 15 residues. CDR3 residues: CASSEPRQGSHEQYF. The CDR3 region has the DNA TGTGCCAGCAGTGAACCGAGACAGGGTTCCCACGAGCAGTACTTC. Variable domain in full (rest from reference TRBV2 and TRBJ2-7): EPEVTQTPSHQVTQMGQEVILRCVPISNHLYFYWYRQILGQKVEFLVSFYNNEISEKSEIFDDQFSVERPDGSNFTLKIRSTKLEDSAMYFCASSEPRQGSHEQYFGPGTRLTVT.

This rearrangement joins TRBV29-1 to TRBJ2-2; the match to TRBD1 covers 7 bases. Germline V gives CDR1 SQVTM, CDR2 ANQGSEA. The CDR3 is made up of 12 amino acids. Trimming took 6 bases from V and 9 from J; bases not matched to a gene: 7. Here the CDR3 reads CSVRQGNRELFF. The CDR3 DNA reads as TGCAGCGTACGACAGGGAAATCGGGAGCTGTTTTTT.